These 25 T cell receptor beta chains originate from one sample sequenced in a study of CD8 T cells in Susac syndrome. Reverse transcription of roughly 0.45 to 1 ug RNA was performed with random hexamers. Using its own MiXCR run on the immunoSEQ multiplex PCR reads, TCRdb lists one record per CDR3 protein. The table includes roughly 200,000 distinct CDR3 sequences, around nine tenths detected once. The sample comprised CD4+ T cells from PBMCs. These receptors all stem from a human donor with Susac syndrome.

V and J are TRBV5-4 and TRBJ2-7; maybe TRBD1 (6 bases). Germline CDR1 is SGHNT and CDR2 is YYREEE (reference sequence). V lost 5 bases to trimming and J lost 6 bases, with 18 bases between them. The CDR3 consists of 14 residues. The CDR3 DNA sequence: TGTGCCAGCAGTCTCAGGGGAATCGGCGGCGAGCAGTACTTC. It specifies CASSLRGIGGEQYF.

V gene TRBV4-2 combines with J gene TRBJ1-6, with no clear D. Looked up from germline, CDR1 is LGHNA and CDR2 is YNFKEQ. The CDR3 totals 15 residues. Trimming removed 0 bases from V and 8 bases from J, with 11 bases in between. This chain's CDR3 is CASSQDTPRDSPLHF. The CDR3 DNA reads as TGTGCCAGCAGCCAAGATACACCTAGGGATTCACCCCTCCACTTT.

J is TRBJ1-1 and V is TRBV5-4; D perhaps matches TRBD1 (5 bases). Deletions cut 0 bases from V and 4 bases from J, with 16 bases between. The CDR3 length is 16 residues. Germline V gives CDR1 SGHNT, CDR2 YYREEE (reference sequence). The CDR3, as DNA: TGTGCCAGCAGCTTGGAACAGGCGGTTTCGGGCACTGAAGCTTTCTTT. Its translation: CASSLEQAVSGTEAFF.

The chain uses TRBV2 and TRBJ2-1; TRBD1 agrees at 7 bases. CDR1 SNHLY and CDR2 FYNNEI come from the germline V gene. V lost 7 bases and J lost 0; bases outside the gene matches: 3. The CDR3 consists of 14 residues. The CDR3 sequence: CASNQGDSYNEQFF. In nucleotides, the CDR3 is TGTGCCAGCAATCAGGGGGACTCCTACAATGAGCAGTTCTTC.

The chain has TRBV12-3 or TRBV12-4 and TRBJ1-2; 7 positions match TRBD1. CDR3 size: 13 residues. With 6 bases clipped from V and 5 bases from J, the junction kept 6 bases outside the gene matches. The CDR3 sequence is CASSLGQYYGYTF. The CDR3 DNA follows: TGTGCCAGCAGCCTGGGACAGTATTATGGCTACACCTTC.

This clonotype was detected once. The CDR3 coding sequence is TGTGCCACCAGGGGGCAGGAAGAGACCCAGTACTTC. Its protein is CATRGQEETQYF. This chain connects TRBV24-1 to TRBJ2-5; D is perhaps TRBD1 (5 bases). Per germline, CDR1 KGHDR and CDR2 SFDVKD. V lost 7 bases to trimming and J lost 3 bases, with 8 bases between them. The CDR3 is made up of 12 amino acids.

The genes are TRBV18 and TRBJ2-5; TRBD2 aligns across 12 bases. Germline V gene lookup returns CDR1 KGHSH and CDR2 LQKENI. The CDR3 is 16 residues long. V trimming: 3 bases; J trimming: 5 bases; junction bases outside the gene matches: 7. Here the CDR3 DNA reads TGTGCCAGCTCACCCTTGGGACTAGCGGGCTCGGAGACCCAGTACTTC. Protein sequence: CASSPLGLAGSETQYF.

V usage is TRBV28 and J usage is TRBJ2-7; unclear D gene. Germline lookup yields CDR1 MDHEN and CDR2 SYDVKM. Trimming shortened V by 6 bases and J by 3 bases, and 18 bases separated the two germline ends. This CDR3 comprises 15 residues. The CDR3 sequence is CASSLQPFSSYEQYF. The CDR3 nucleotides are TGTGCCAGCAGCCTTCAACCCTTTTCCAGCTACGAGCAGTACTTC.

The rearrangement uses TRBV6-2 or TRBV6-3 and TRBJ1-4; D ambiguous. CDR1 MNHEY and CDR2 SVGEGT come from the germline V gene. CDR3 size: 16 residues. V was trimmed by 1 base and J by 4 bases, leaving 13 bases between them. CDR3 nucleotides: TGTGCCAGCAGTTACTGGGAGTCACGGAGTAATGAAAAACTGTTTTTT. The encoded protein is CASSYWESRSNEKLFF.

The J gene is TRBJ2-6, the V gene TRBV7-6; 7 nucleotides align to TRBD1. Germline assignment: CDR1 SGHVS and CDR2 FNYEAQ. V lost 5 bases, J lost 0 bases, and 4 bases stayed unmatched. This CDR3 is built from 16 residues. The CDR3 region is CASSRDRASGANVLTF. Here the CDR3 DNA reads TGTGCCAGCAGCCGAGACAGGGCCTCTGGGGCCAACGTCCTGACTTTC.

The V call is TRBV2, the J call TRBJ2-3; 7 bases are shared with TRBD2. The V gene's germline CDR1 is SNHLY and CDR2 FYNNEI. J gave up 3 bases and V 6 bases, and 9 bases lay outside the gene matches. This CDR3 region has 15 residues. The CDR3 DNA follows: TGTGCCAGCAGATATTGGCGGGAGAAGACAGATACGCAGTATTTT. Protein: CASRYWREKTDTQYF.

The genes are TRBV28 and TRBJ2-7; TRBD1 might be the D (6 bases). The CDR3 consists of 16 residues. The germline CDR1 and CDR2 sequences are MDHEN and SYDVKM. The germline V and J ends were trimmed by 6 bases and 4 bases, with 22 bases remaining between them. CDR3 DNA: TGTGCCAGCAGCCCTAGTCCGGGACAAGGAGAATACGAGCAGTACTTC. Translating gives CASSPSPGQGEYEQYF.

The gene calls are TRBV25-1 and TRBJ1-1; D is uncertain. Germline CDR1 and CDR2: MGHDK and SYGVNS. The CDR3 loop spans 13 amino acids. Trimming took 7 bases from V and 0 from J, leaving 9 bases between them. The CDR3 loop is CASNGPVNTEAFF. The CDR3 coding sequence is TGTGCCAGCAACGGGCCGGTGAACACTGAAGCTTTCTTT.

V is TRBV6-2 or TRBV6-3 and J is TRBJ1-1; TRBD1 might be the D (6 bases). Germline lookup yields CDR1 MNHEY and CDR2 SVGEGT. The CDR3 length is 13 residues. The V end was cut by 2 bases, the J end by 5 bases, with 9 bases between. The CDR3 sequence: CASSYQGRTEAFF. The DNA of the CDR3 is TGTGCCAGCAGTTACCAGGGGAGGACTGAAGCTTTCTTT.

This sequence joins TRBV5-6 and TRBJ2-2; D gene unclear. Germline CDR1 and CDR2: SGHDT and YYEEEE. The ends were cut back, 0 bases at V and 1 base at J, with 7 bases in the middle. The CDR3 sequence is 15 residues long. CDR3 loop: CASSLDRKNTGELFF. The CDR3 nucleotides read TGTGCCAGCAGCTTGGACAGAAAGAACACCGGGGAGCTGTTTTTT. The full variable domain, completed using reference TRBV5-6 and TRBJ2-2, is DAGVTQSPTHLIKTRGQQVTLRCSPKSGHDTVSWYQQALGQGPQFIFQYYEEEERQRGNFPDRFSGHQFPNYSSELNVNALLLGDSALYLCASSLDRKNTGELFFGEGSRLTVL.

The chain couples TRBV29-1 to TRBJ2-3, with D perhaps matching TRBD1 (8 bases). Trimming took off 6 bases at V and 4 bases at J, with 17 bases between the two ends. In germline, CDR1 is SQVTM, CDR2 ANQGSEA. This CDR3 has 14 amino acids. CDR3 sequence reads: CSVSQGGSADTQYF. The CDR3 nucleotides are TGCAGCGTATCACAGGGGGGGAGCGCAGATACGCAGTATTTT.

The chain carries TRBV29-1 and TRBJ1-1; 7 nucleotides line up with TRBD1. V lost 5 bases and J lost 6; bases outside the gene matches: 12. Germline CDR1 is SQVTM and CDR2 is ANQGSEA. CDR3 length: 14 amino acids. CDR3 sequence (DNA): TGCAGCGTTAAACAGACAGGGATGGGTTCTGAAGCTTTCTTT. Protein sequence: CSVKQTGMGSEAFF.

The chain employs TRBV7-3 and TRBJ2-5; TRBD2 might be the D (7 bases). Trimming cost V 5 bases and J 4 bases, with 20 bases left between them. This CDR3 contains 16 residues. Germline CDR1 reads SGHTA; CDR2 reads FQGTGA. CDR3 protein: CASSQRGGGPPETQYF. The CDR3 nucleotides are TGTGCCAGCAGCCAAAGGGGGGGAGGGCCCCCAGAGACCCAGTACTTC.

This clonotype was counted a few times. V gene TRBV7-9 combines with J gene TRBJ2-7; D gene unclear. This CDR3 is 12 amino acids long. Germline-derived CDR1 and CDR2 are SEHNR and FQNEAQ (reference sequence). V was pared by 5 bases and J by 3 bases, with 8 bases between. The CDR3 loop is CASSRDGYEQYF. CDR3 DNA: TGTGCCAGCAGCCGCGACGGCTACGAGCAGTACTTC.

This chain links TRBV7-8 with TRBJ2-1; 7 nucleotides match TRBD2. CDR3 length: 16 amino acids. After removal of 0 bases from V and 2 bases from J, the junction contained 4 bases not matched to a gene. Germline values: CDR1 SGHVS, CDR2 FQNEAQ. The CDR3 spells CASSLAGDYTYNEQFF. CDR3 sequence (DNA): TGTGCCAGCAGCTTAGCCGGGGACTACACCTACAATGAGCAGTTCTTC. The full variable domain, its missing parts supplied by reference TRBV7-8 and TRBJ2-1, is GAGVSQSPRYKVAKRGQDVALRCDPISGHVSLFWYQQALGQGPEFLTYFQNEAQLDKSGLPSDRFFAERPEGSVSTLKIQRTQQEDSAVYLCASSLAGDYTYNEQFFGPGTRLTVL.

The chain combines TRBV7-2 with TRBJ2-3; TRBD2 agrees at 9 bases. The CDR3 covers 17 residues. Trimming took 5 bases from V and 4 from J; bases not matched to a gene: 13. The germline gives CDR1 SGHTA, CDR2 FQGNSA. The CDR3 nucleotides read TGTGCCAGCAGCCCCCGAGGTGCGGGGGGGCCCCCAGATACGCAGTATTTT. Protein sequence: CASSPRGAGGPPDTQYF.

The chain couples TRBV9 to TRBJ2-7; 7 bases are a match to TRBD2. There are 13 residues in the CDR3. V gave up 0 bases and J gave up 5 bases; unmatched junction bases: 2. Germline CDR1 SGDLS, CDR2 YYNGEE. CDR3 in amino acids: CASSVGGGHEQYF. CDR3 nucleotides: TGTGCCAGCAGCGTAGGGGGGGGACACGAGCAGTACTTC. Complete variable domain (other parts from reference TRBV9 and TRBJ2-7): DSGVTQTPKHLITATGQRVTLRCSPRSGDLSVYWYQQSLDQGLQFLIQYYNGEERAKGNILERFSAQQFPDLHSELNLSSLELGDSALYFCASSVGGGHEQYFGPGTRLTVT.

The CDR3 is CASSVEDSRGWKSYEQYF. The CDR3 nucleotides are TGTGCCAGCAGCGTAGAAGACTCCAGGGGATGGAAATCCTACGAGCAGTACTTC. The rearrangement joins TRBV9 to TRBJ2-7, with TRBD1 as a possible D gene (6 bases). Germline lookup yields CDR1 SGDLS and CDR2 YYNGEE. V was trimmed by 0 bases and J by 1 base, leaving 20 bases between them. The CDR3 contains 18 residues.

V and J are TRBV7-2 and TRBJ1-3, with TRBD1 matching over 10 bases. The germline CDR1 and CDR2 sequences are SGHTA and FQGNSA. Losses at the gene ends were 4 bases for V and 2 bases for J; bases not matched to a gene: 5. The CDR3 consists of 16 residues. The DNA of the CDR3 is TGTGCCAGCAGCTACGACAGGGGGCCCACTGGAAACACCATATATTTT. Protein: CASSYDRGPTGNTIYF.

V gene TRBV6-5 combines with J gene TRBJ2-5; TRBD2 is a possible D gene (5 bases). The CDR3 has 15 residues. In germline, CDR1 is MNHEY, CDR2 SVGAGI. Trimming removed 0 bases at V and 4 bases at J, with 12 bases between. CDR3 bases: TGTGCCAGCAGTTACTCCGGGATCTTGGGAGAGACCCAGTACTTC. It translates to CASSYSGILGETQYF.